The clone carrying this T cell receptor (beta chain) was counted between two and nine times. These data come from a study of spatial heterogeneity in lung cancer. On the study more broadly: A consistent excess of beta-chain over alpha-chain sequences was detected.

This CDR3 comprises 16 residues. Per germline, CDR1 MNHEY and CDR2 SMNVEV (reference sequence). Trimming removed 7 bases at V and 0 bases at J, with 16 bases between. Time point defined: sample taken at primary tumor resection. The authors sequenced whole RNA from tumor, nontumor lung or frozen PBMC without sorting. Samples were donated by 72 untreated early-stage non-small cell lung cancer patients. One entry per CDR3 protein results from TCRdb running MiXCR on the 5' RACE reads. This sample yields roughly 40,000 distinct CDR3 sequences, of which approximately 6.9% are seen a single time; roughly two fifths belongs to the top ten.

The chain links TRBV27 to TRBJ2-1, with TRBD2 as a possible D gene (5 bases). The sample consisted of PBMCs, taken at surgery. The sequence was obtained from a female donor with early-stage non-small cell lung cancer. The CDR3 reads CASTPELGSSYNEQFF. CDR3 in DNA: TGTGCCAGCACCCCTGAGTTGGGGAGCTCCTACAATGAGCAGTTCTTC.